This T cell receptor (beta chain) came from a study of hypomethylating agent response in myelodysplastic syndrome. Clones were read by immunoSEQ multiplex PCR, and TCRdb kept only the in-frame ones, dropping some. The sample records several thousand clones, around 86% being singletons. The CDR3 is 13 amino acids. Germline CDR1 is MNHNS and CDR2 is SASEGT. V lost 2 bases to trimming and J lost 4 bases, with 9 bases between them. The sample here was bone marrow, taken before or after starting hypomethylating agent treatment for myelodysplastic syndrome (not recorded which). The chain joins TRBV6-1 to TRBJ2-7, with TRBD2 as a possible D gene (6 bases). This TCR was sampled from a human donor with myelodysplastic syndrome. The CDR3 here is CASSEFSGYEQYV. The DNA for the CDR3 is TGTGCCAGCAGTGAATTTAGCGGATACGAGCAGTACGTC.